This T cell receptor gamma chain was found in a study of Vδ1+ human thymocytes. The template was reverse-transcribed extracted RNA. Pooled V-gene forward primers with one constant-region reverse primer generated the CDR3 amplicons by multiplex PCR. With CATT, TCRdb re-called clones from the multiplex PCR reads. Of more than 35,000 gamma-chain clones in the sample, 20% were seen once. Study-level findings and limits: Around 20% of thymic delta-chain sequences were Vdelta2, with few Vdelta3, unlike blood Vdelta1+ controls. Bulk repertoire data may be misinterpreted because of unexpected Vdelta2 sequences. Thymic TRG and TRD repertoires appeared highly polyclonal.

As to this clone: Its specificity is not known. The junction does not match germline at one end; this may be a read error.

This CDR3 spans 16 amino acids. Germline V gives CDR1 VENAVY, CDR2 YDSYNSRV. Thymocytes were sorted as CD3+ TCRVdelta1+ TCRVdelta2- after alphabeta T cell depletion. Sorted Vdelta1+ thymocytes were roughly 97% to 99.6% pure. The chain carries TRGV8 and TRGJ1 or TRGJ2. Sequencing used Vdelta1+ gamma-delta thymocytes from the thymus. The subset here: FACS-sorted CD3+ TCRalphabeta- TCRVdelta1+ TCRVdelta2- thymocytes. The sequence was collected from a girl under two years old who had congenital heart surgery. CDR3 coding DNA: TGTGCCACCTGGGAAAAACCGCGCGAAGGGCATTATAGGAAACTCTTT. Translating gives CATWEKPREGHYRKLF.